This T cell receptor (beta chain) stems from a study of shared clonotypes between healthy human individuals. General study points: A handful of donors had about 5% of their naive CD4 clonotypes in common. Rarefaction exposed incomplete sorted-subset sequencing despite large depth.

This clone has a single count. Antigen: not known. CD45RO-negative, CCR7-selected cells formed the naive CD8 fraction, which excluded terminally differentiated effector memory CD45RA+ cells. All donors qualified as healthy HIV-negative adults and had experienced no recent acute infections or vaccinations. All participating donors were Caucasian adults from Nashville, Tennessee. Using immunoSEQ multiplex PCR, the repertoire was profiled, and TCRdb retains in-frame clones only, with some absent. This repertoire shows around 650,000 clones, approximately 96% found once; its top ten account for 0.11%. Sequencing used naive CD8+ T cells sorted from blood. The TCR comes from a young woman in good health.

CDR3 in DNA: TGTGCCAGCAGCTTAGGTGGAGGGAGCGGCTACACCTTC. Translated, it gives CASSLGGGSGYTF. The rearrangement uses TRBV11-2 and TRBJ1-2, with unresolved D. Trimming pared 1 base from V and 8 bases from J, leaving 11 bases between. CDR1 is SGHAT and CDR2 is FQNNGV in the germline V gene. The CDR3 is 13 amino acids.